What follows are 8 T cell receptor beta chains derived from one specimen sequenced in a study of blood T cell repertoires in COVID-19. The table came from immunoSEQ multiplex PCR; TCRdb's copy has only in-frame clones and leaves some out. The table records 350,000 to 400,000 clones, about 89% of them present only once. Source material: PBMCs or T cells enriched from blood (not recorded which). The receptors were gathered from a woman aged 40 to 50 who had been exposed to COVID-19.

CDR3 bases: TGTGCCAGCAGCTTAGCGGGTCGCGGGGGGTACCAAGAGACCCAGTACTTC. Amino acids: CASSLAGRGGYQETQYF. V and J are TRBV7-6 and TRBJ2-5; 8 bases are shared with TRBD2. V dropped 0 bases and J dropped 0; count of bases not matched to a gene: 6. The CDR3 runs 17 residues. Germline V lookup: CDR1 SGHVS, CDR2 FNYEAQ.

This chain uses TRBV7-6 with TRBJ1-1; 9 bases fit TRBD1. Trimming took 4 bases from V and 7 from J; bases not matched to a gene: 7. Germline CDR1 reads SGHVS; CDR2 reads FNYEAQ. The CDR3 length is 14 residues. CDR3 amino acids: CASSSTTGGDEAFF. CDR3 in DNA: TGTGCCAGCAGCTCCACGACAGGGGGGGATGAAGCTTTCTTT.

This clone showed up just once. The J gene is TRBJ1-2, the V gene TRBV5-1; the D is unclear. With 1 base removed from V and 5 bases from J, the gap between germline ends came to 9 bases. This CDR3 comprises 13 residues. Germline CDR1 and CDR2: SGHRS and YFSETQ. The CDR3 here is CASSLKEEYGYTF. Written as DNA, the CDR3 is TGCGCCAGCAGCTTGAAAGAGGAGTATGGCTACACCTTC.

CDR3 protein: CASSSGGGENYGYTF. CDR3 bases: TGTGCCAGTAGCTCCGGAGGGGGGGAAAACTATGGCTACACCTTC. This chain uses TRBV19 with TRBJ1-2; perhaps TRBD1 as D (6 bases). Trimming cost V 6 bases and J 2 bases, with 16 bases left between them. CDR3 length equals 15 residues. Germline loops: CDR1 LNHDA, CDR2 SQIVND (reference sequence).

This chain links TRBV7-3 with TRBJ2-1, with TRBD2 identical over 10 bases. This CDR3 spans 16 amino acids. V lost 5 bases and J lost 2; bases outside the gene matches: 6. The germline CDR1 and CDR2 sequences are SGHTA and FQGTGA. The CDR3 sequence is CASSTTSGIPYNEQFF. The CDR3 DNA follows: TGTGCCAGCAGCACCACTAGCGGGATTCCCTACAATGAGCAGTTCTTC.

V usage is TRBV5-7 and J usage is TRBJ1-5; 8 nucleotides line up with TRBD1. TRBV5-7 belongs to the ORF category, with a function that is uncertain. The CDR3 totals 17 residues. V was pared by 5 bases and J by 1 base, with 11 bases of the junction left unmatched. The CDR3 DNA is TGTGCCAGCAGGGCTGACAGGGGAGTGAGGAGCAATCAGCCCCAGCATTTT. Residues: CASRADRGVRSNQPQHF.

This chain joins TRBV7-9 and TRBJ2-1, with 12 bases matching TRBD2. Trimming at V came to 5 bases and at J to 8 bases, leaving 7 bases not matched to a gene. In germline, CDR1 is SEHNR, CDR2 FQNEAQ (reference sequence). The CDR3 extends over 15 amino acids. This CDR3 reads CASSPLAGGRYEQFF. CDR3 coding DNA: TGTGCCAGCAGCCCCCTAGCGGGGGGGCGGTATGAGCAGTTCTTC. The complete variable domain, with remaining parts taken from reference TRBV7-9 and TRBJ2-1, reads DTGVSQNPRHKITKRGQNVTFRCDPISEHNRLYWYRQTLGQGPEFLTYFQNEAQLEKSRLLSDRFSAERPKGSFSTLEIQRTEQGDSAMYLCASSPLAGGRYEQFFGPGTRLTVL.

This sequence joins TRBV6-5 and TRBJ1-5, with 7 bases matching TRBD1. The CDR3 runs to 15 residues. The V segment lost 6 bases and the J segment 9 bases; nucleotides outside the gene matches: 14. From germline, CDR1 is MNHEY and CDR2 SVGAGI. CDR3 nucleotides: TGTGCCAGCAGGGCGAAGATGACACAGGGGATGCCCCAGCATTTT. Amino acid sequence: CASRAKMTQGMPQHF.